This TCR beta chain emerged from a study of identical twins. Germline loops: CDR1 SEHNR, CDR2 FQNEAQ (reference sequence). The trim removed 3 bases at V and 4 bases at J, leaving 7 bases unmatched. The CDR3 length is 15 residues. TCRdb analysed the 5' RACE reads with MiXCR anew, one entry per CDR3 protein. The table has some 790,000 distinct CDR3 sequences, over 15% seen once. These same records also appear under a second study, on T cells expressing NK-cell markers.

The clonotype comes from a woman aged 18 to 35 in good health. Sequenced input: PBMCs. The chain carries TRBV7-9 and TRBJ2-7; 9 bases map to TRBD1. In DNA, the CDR3 is TGTGCCAGCAGCTTCCCGGGACAGGGACCTTACGAGCAGTACTTC. As protein: CASSFPGQGPYEQYF.